The 27 T cell receptor beta chains below were found in one sample sequenced in a study of cytomegalovirus exposure and HLA in healthy donors. With 60 Vbeta and 13 Jbeta primers, the PCR was carried out. TCRdb keeps only in-frame clones here, not all; method: immunoSEQ multiplex PCR. The sample lists 90,000 to 140,000 clones, roughly 15% occurring once. Specimen: PBMCs. The receptors were gathered from a female donor in good health and CMV-seronegative.

V is TRBV7-2 and J is TRBJ2-7, with 7 bases matching TRBD2. From germline, CDR1 is SGHTA and CDR2 FQGNSA. The CDR3 covers 15 residues. The trim removed 7 bases at V and 6 bases at J, leaving 15 bases unmatched. The CDR3 coding sequence is TGTGCCAGCACCCCCAGCGGGAAAGGTTTCTCCGAGCAGTACTTC. This encodes CASTPSGKGFSEQYF.

DNA of the CDR3: TGTGCCATCAGTGAGTCCCGGGGTTTGAGAGTCGAAGCTTTCTTT. This codes for CAISESRGLRVEAFF. The chain has TRBV10-3 and TRBJ1-1; D is ambiguous. Per the germline V gene, CDR1 is ENHRY and CDR2 is SYGVKD. This CDR3 is 15 amino acids long. Trimming stripped 0 bases from V and 8 bases from J, with 16 bases between.

The CDR3 is CASSLGQLTGNEQFF. The DNA of the CDR3 is TGTGCCAGCAGTTTGGGACAACTTACGGGTAATGAGCAGTTCTTC. The chain joins TRBV6-6 to TRBJ2-1, with D possibly matching TRBD1 (6 bases). The V end lost 4 bases, the J end lost 7 bases, and 17 bases lay between the germline ends. CDR3 length equals 15 residues. The germline gives CDR1 MNHNY, CDR2 SVGAGI (reference sequence).

V is TRBV5-1 and J is TRBJ1-1; the D gene is possibly TRBD1 (6 bases). The CDR3 is made up of 14 amino acids. Trimming shortened V by 2 bases and J by 3 bases, and 11 bases separated the two germline ends. Germline-derived CDR1 and CDR2 are SGHRS and YFSETQ. CDR3 in DNA: TGCGCCAGCAGCTTACAGGGTCGGGACACTGAAGCTTTCTTT. It specifies CASSLQGRDTEAFF.

This clone was picked up a small number of times. The chain carries TRBV28 and TRBJ1-5; D gene uncertain. This CDR3 comprises 16 residues. Trimming shortened V by 3 bases and J by 5 bases, and 17 bases separated the two germline ends. Germline V gene data show CDR1 as MDHEN and CDR2 as SYDVKM. The DNA for the CDR3 is TGTGCCAGCAGTTTGCACCCGAGTGCCCTAGATCAGCCCCAGCATTTT. Translation: CASSLHPSALDQPQHF.

The table lists this clone with a few counts. V and J are TRBV5-4 and TRBJ2-7; 8 nucleotides match TRBD2. The CDR3 totals 15 residues. Germline V gene lookup returns CDR1 SGHNT and CDR2 YYREEE (reference sequence). V lost 0 bases to trimming and J lost 4 bases; unmatched junction nucleotides: 6. CDR3 loop: CASSLGTGGPYEQYF. CDR3 in DNA: TGTGCCAGCAGCTTGGGCACGGGAGGGCCTTACGAGCAGTACTTC.

This clone was counted a few times. The chain is built from TRBV28 and TRBJ2-7, with TRBD1 matching over 9 bases. CDR1 and CDR2 (germline): MDHEN, SYDVKM. The CDR3 covers 14 residues. With 7 bases clipped from V and 5 bases from J, the junction kept 9 bases outside the gene matches. CDR3 region: CASTPPGQGDEQYF. The CDR3 nucleotides are TGTGCCAGCACTCCCCCGGGACAGGGAGACGAGCAGTACTTC.

CDR3 DNA: TGCGCCAGCAGCCAGCAGTGGACAGGGGACTATGGCTACACCTTC. Its translation is CASSQQWTGDYGYTF. The chain carries TRBV4-3 and TRBJ1-2; 9 bases match TRBD1. Germline CDR1 and CDR2: LGHNA and YSLEER. This CDR3 region has 15 residues. The V and J ends lost 3 bases and 3 bases, in that order; junction bases with no gene match: 5.

V gene TRBV7-2 combines with J gene TRBJ1-1; D not certain. V was shortened by 5 bases and J by 4 bases, with 14 bases between the two germline ends. Looked up from germline, CDR1 is SGHTA and CDR2 is FQGNSA. The CDR3 contains 14 residues. This CDR3 reads CASSPPPGSTEAFF. The CDR3 region has the DNA TGTGCCAGCAGCCCACCCCCGGGAAGCACTGAAGCTTTCTTT.

This rearrangement joins TRBV19 to TRBJ2-7; the match to TRBD2 covers 12 bases. CDR1 is LNHDA and CDR2 is SQIVND in the germline V gene (reference sequence). The CDR3 has 16 residues. With V trimmed by 2 bases and J by 0 bases, 2 bases remained unmatched. Written as DNA, the CDR3 is TGTGCCAGTAGTATAAGACTAGCGGGGGCCTCCTACGAGCAGTACTTC. Protein: CASSIRLAGASYEQYF. The complete variable domain, with remaining parts taken from reference TRBV19 and TRBJ2-7, reads DGGITQSPKYLFRKEGQNVTLSCEQNLNHDAMYWYRQDPGQGLRLIYYSQIVNDFQKGDIAEGYSVSREKKESFPLTVTSAQKNPTAFYLCASSIRLAGASYEQYFGPGTRLTVT.

The chain employs TRBV7-2 and TRBJ1-3; no clear D gene. The V end lost 2 bases, the J end lost 7 bases, and 15 bases lay between the germline ends. There are 15 residues in the CDR3. CDR1 SGHTA and CDR2 FQGNSA come from the germline V gene. The CDR3 DNA sequence: TGTGCCAGCAGCTTATCGGCAGGCAGTCGTAACACCATATATTTT. Its translation is CASSLSAGSRNTIYF.

This clone was detected once. The chain joins TRBV19 to TRBJ1-1, with 7 bases lining up with TRBD1. This CDR3 has 13 amino acids. CDR1 is LNHDA and CDR2 is SQIVND in the germline V gene (reference sequence). V gave up 6 bases and J gave up 5 bases; unmatched junction bases: 6. The CDR3 loop is CASRKGGRTEAFF. In DNA form, the CDR3 reads TGTGCCAGTAGGAAAGGGGGCCGTACTGAAGCTTTCTTT.

This clone has only a few counts. J is TRBJ1-4 and V is TRBV30, with D possibly matching TRBD1 (6 bases). CDR3 length: 12 amino acids. CDR1 is GTSNPN and CDR2 is SVGIG in the germline V gene (reference sequence). Trimming stripped 4 bases from V and 8 bases from J, with 11 bases between. CDR3 sequence: CAWTNQGEKLFF. The CDR3 DNA follows: TGTGCCTGGACTAACCAGGGGGAAAAACTGTTTTTT.

The V and J genes are TRBV7-2 and TRBJ2-7; D possibly corresponds to TRBD2 (5 bases). This CDR3 region has 13 residues. Germline V lookup: CDR1 SGHTA, CDR2 FQGNSA. Trimming shortened V by 6 bases and J by 0 bases, and 9 bases separated the two germline ends. The CDR3: CASREDSSYEQYF. DNA of the CDR3: TGTGCCAGCAGGGAGGACTCCTCCTACGAGCAGTACTTC.

This clone was observed a handful of times. The gene calls are TRBV4-1 and TRBJ1-1, with D unresolved. Trimming cost V 0 bases and J 3 bases, with 14 bases left between them. CDR1 and CDR2 from the germline V gene are MGHRA and YSYEKL. The CDR3 contains 16 residues. The chain's CDR3 is CASSQELSREDTEAFF. DNA for the CDR3: TGCGCCAGCAGCCAAGAATTGTCTCGGGAGGACACTGAAGCTTTCTTT.

There are a few counts of this clone. This CDR3 reads CASSSGQGNQPQHF. The CDR3 DNA reads TGTGCCAGCAGCTCAGGACAGGGAAATCAGCCCCAGCATTTT. This chain links TRBV7-9 with TRBJ1-5; 8 bases align to TRBD1. The ends lost 4 bases at V and 4 bases at J; junction bases unmatched: 3. Germline V gives CDR1 SEHNR, CDR2 FQNEAQ (reference sequence). The CDR3 is made up of 14 amino acids.

This clone occurred a few times. The gene calls are TRBV9 and TRBJ2-1; D is possibly TRBD2 (5 bases). The germline V gene has CDR1 SGDLS and CDR2 YYNGEE. The germline V and J ends were trimmed by 7 bases and 4 bases, with 18 bases remaining between them. This CDR3 is built from 15 residues. CDR3 in amino acids: CASGLRTGDYNEQFF. In DNA, the CDR3 is TGTGCCAGCGGGCTGCGGACTGGGGATTACAATGAGCAGTTCTTC.

This clone was seen more than once but under ten times. This sample also contains other DNA sequences that code for the same CDR3. The chain couples TRBV30 to TRBJ1-2, with D possibly matching TRBD1 (5 bases). V lost 0 bases to trimming and J lost 4 bases, with 12 bases between them. Germline V CDR1 and CDR2: GTSNPN, SVGIG (reference sequence). The CDR3 loop spans 14 amino acids. The DNA for the CDR3 is TGTGCCTGGAGTGTGCGGGGCGGAGGCTATGGCTACACCTTC. This gives the protein CAWSVRGGGYGYTF.

This clone was detected only a few times. The genes are TRBV30 and TRBJ1-5, with a possible D match to TRBD1 (6 bases). The CDR3 covers 19 residues. The V and J ends lost 0 bases and 1 base respectively, with 22 bases between them. The V gene's germline CDR1 is GTSNPN and CDR2 SVGIG (reference sequence). The CDR3 loop reads CAWSVFSGHIGRSNQPQHF. The DNA of the CDR3 is TGTGCCTGGAGTGTATTTTCGGGACATATCGGGCGGAGCAATCAGCCCCAGCATTTT.

The V call is TRBV15, the J call TRBJ2-5, with 7 bases fitting TRBD2. The V gene end was trimmed by 0 bases and the J gene end by 5 bases; junction bases not matched to a gene: 3. The CDR3 loop spans 14 amino acids. The V gene's germline CDR1 is LNHNV and CDR2 YYDKDF (reference sequence). In nucleotides, the CDR3 is TGTGCCACCAGCAGAGAGCAGGGAGGGGAGACCCAGTACTTC. It codes for CATSREQGGETQYF.

This chain links TRBV10-3 with TRBJ1-5, with 7 bases fitting TRBD1. CDR1 is ENHRY, CDR2 SYGVKD, per germline. V gave up 3 bases and J gave up 5 bases; unmatched junction bases: 7. This CDR3 has 15 amino acids. CDR3 nucleotide sequence: TGTGCCATCAGTGATAGTAACAGGGGTTATCAGCCCCAGCATTTT. Its translation is CAISDSNRGYQPQHF.

The J gene is TRBJ1-5, the V gene TRBV13; TRBD1 agrees at 10 bases. The CDR3 covers 14 residues. J lost 6 bases, V lost 3 bases, and 2 bases had no gene match. Germline V gene lookup returns CDR1 PRHDT and CDR2 FYEKMQ (reference sequence). This chain's CDR3 is CASSLGDRGQPQHF. In DNA, the CDR3 is TGTGCCAGCAGCTTGGGGGACAGGGGTCAGCCCCAGCATTTT.

The chain uses TRBV30 and TRBJ1-3; D call uncertain. Between the trimmed V and J ends, which lost 5 bases and 0 bases, there was a span of 8 bases. Per the germline V gene, CDR1 is GTSNPN and CDR2 is SVGIG (reference sequence). CDR3 length: 13 residues. The CDR3 sequence is CAWGRFSGNTIYF. Here the CDR3 DNA reads TGTGCCTGGGGCAGGTTCTCTGGAAACACCATATATTTT.

This clone appeared a few times. The chain joins TRBV15 to TRBJ2-7; 7 nucleotides agree with TRBD1. The CDR3 sequence is 15 residues long. Germline trimming cut 5 bases from V and 0 bases from J; bases unmatched to any gene: 7. CDR1 and CDR2 from the germline V gene are LNHNV and YYDKDF (reference sequence). The CDR3, as DNA: TGTGCCACCAGCGGGGGACAGTTGCCCTCCTACGAGCAGTACTTC. Amino acids: CATSGGQLPSYEQYF.

The chain links TRBV25-1 to TRBJ2-6; possibly TRBD2 for D (5 bases). CDR1 MGHDK and CDR2 SYGVNS come from the germline V gene. The CDR3 has 16 residues. Trimming removed 5 bases from V and 0 bases from J, with 11 bases in between. In nucleotides, the CDR3 is TGTGCCAGCAGTCCCACCGGGGACTCTGGGGCCAACGTCCTGACTTTC. Residues: CASSPTGDSGANVLTF.

The chain links TRBV28 to TRBJ1-6, with D perhaps matching TRBD1 (6 bases). Germline V lookup: CDR1 MDHEN, CDR2 SYDVKM. The CDR3 length is 13 residues. The V end lost 6 bases, the J end lost 9 bases, and 12 bases lay between the germline ends. The CDR3 DNA follows: TGTGCCAGCAGACCCGACAGGTCTTCACCCCTCCACTTT. This sequence encodes CASRPDRSSPLHF.

The chain recombines TRBV11-2 with TRBJ2-3; 8 bases are a match to TRBD2. This CDR3 is built from 16 residues. Germline V gives CDR1 SGHAT, CDR2 FQNNGV. J gave up 1 base and V 2 bases, and 5 bases lay outside the gene matches. The CDR3 reads CASSLRGAGGTDTQYF. The CDR3 DNA reads as TGTGCCAGCAGCTTACGAGGAGCGGGGGGCACAGATACGCAGTATTTT.